The count of the clone carrying this T cell receptor (beta chain) is one. The antigen remains unidentified. This sample stems from a study of radiotherapy plus CTLA-4 blockade in lung cancer. Study findings and constraints: Radiotherapy with ipilimumab was followed by blood expansion of tumor-derived clones.

With 6 bases clipped from V and 6 bases from J, the junction kept 7 bases outside the gene matches. In germline, CDR1 is SGHVS, CDR2 FQNEAQ. The length of the CDR3 is 14 residues. The assay was immunoSEQ multiplex PCR, and TCRdb's table has in-frame clones only and misses some. The repertoire holds approximately 76,000 clones, with around 79% as singletons. Sequenced here: peripheral blood, sampled from a patient treated with radiotherapy plus ipilimumab. The sequence came from a human donor with non-small cell lung cancer who had a partial response to radiotherapy plus ipilimumab. Some clones in this sample may be carry-over from other donors' samples. The rearrangement uses TRBV7-8 and TRBJ2-1; TRBD1 agrees at 8 bases. CDR3 in DNA: TGTGCCAGCAGACAGACAGGGGCTATCAATGAGCAGTTCTTC. Protein sequence: CASRQTGAINEQFF.